This TCR beta chain is from a study of lymphopenia after photon versus proton radiotherapy. Findings of the study overall: After lymphocyte nadir, photon-treated repertoires showed oligoclonal expansion, especially CD8+ Temra.

The V gene's germline CDR1 is SGHRS and CDR2 YFSETQ. The CDR3 is 14 amino acids. J gave up 12 bases and V 0 bases, and 3 bases lay outside the gene matches. With respect to this clone: What it binds is not known.

Using immunoSEQ multiplex PCR, the repertoire was profiled, and TCRdb retains in-frame clones only, with some absent. The sample contains approximately 25,000 clones, about 91% of which appear only once. The sequences come from peripheral blood, collected from a patient treated with photon-based radiotherapy. The TCR comes from a man aged 50-59 years with gastric cancer. J is TRBJ1-6 and V is TRBV5-1; 10 bases line up with TRBD1. CDR3 DNA: TGCGCCAGCAGCTTGGGGACAGGGGGTTTACCCCTCCACTTT. This translates into CASSLGTGGLPLHF.